This TCR beta chain was observed in a study of T cell responses to AZD1222 COVID-19 vaccine. Study-wide points: The sample set comprised mostly white British donors with more females, and clonal diversity was possibly underestimated.

Notes on this clone: The target antigen is unknown.

Germline V CDR1 and CDR2: SGHDT, YYEEEE. J was trimmed by 4 bases and V by 4 bases; bases with no gene match: 6. The CDR3 has 15 residues. The protocol was immunoSEQ multiplex PCR, while the TCRdb copy is restricted to in-frame clones and leaves out a portion. This table has tens of thousands of clones, 70% to 90% appearing once. The specimen was peripheral blood, collected on day 0 of MenACWY control vaccination. The rearrangement links TRBV5-6 to TRBJ1-5, with 9 bases that match TRBD1. This sequence was found in an adult in good health. The CDR3: CASSTGTGSNQPQHF. CDR3 bases: TGTGCCAGCAGCACCGGGACAGGGAGTAATCAGCCCCAGCATTTT.